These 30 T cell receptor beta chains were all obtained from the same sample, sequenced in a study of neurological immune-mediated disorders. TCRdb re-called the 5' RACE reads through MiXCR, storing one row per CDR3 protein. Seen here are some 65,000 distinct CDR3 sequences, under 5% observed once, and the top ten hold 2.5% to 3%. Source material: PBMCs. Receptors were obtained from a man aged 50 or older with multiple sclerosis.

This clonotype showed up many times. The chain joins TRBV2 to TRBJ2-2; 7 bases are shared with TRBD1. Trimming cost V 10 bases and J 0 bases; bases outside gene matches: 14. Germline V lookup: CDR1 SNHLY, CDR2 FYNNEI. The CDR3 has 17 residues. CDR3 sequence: CATQHPRGQANTGELFF. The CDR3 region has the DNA TGTGCCACCCAACACCCGAGAGGACAGGCGAACACCGGGGAGCTGTTTTTT.

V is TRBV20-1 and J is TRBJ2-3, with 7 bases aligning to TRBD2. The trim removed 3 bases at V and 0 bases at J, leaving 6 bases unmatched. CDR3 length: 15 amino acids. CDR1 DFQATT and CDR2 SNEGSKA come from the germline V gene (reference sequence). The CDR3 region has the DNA TGCAGTGCTAGCGAGCGGGATATAAGCACAGATACGCAGTATTTT. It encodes CSASERDISTDTQYF.

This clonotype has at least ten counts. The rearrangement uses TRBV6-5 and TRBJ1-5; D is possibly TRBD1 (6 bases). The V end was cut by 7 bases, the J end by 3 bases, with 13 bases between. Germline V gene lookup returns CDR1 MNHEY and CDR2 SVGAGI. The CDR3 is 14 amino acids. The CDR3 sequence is CASNRRGINQPQHF. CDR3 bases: TGTGCCAGCAACCGTAGGGGGATCAATCAGCCCCAGCATTTT.

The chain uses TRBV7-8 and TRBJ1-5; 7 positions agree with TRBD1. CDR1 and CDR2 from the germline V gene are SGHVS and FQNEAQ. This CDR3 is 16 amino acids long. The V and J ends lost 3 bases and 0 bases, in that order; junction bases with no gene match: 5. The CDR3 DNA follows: TGTGCCAGCAGCTTTTGGGGACAGCTTAGCAATCAGCCCCAGCATTTT. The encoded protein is CASSFWGQLSNQPQHF. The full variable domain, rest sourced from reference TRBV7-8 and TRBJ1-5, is GAGVSQSPRYKVAKRGQDVALRCDPISGHVSLFWYQQALGQGPEFLTYFQNEAQLDKSGLPSDRFFAERPEGSVSTLKIQRTQQEDSAVYLCASSFWGQLSNQPQHFGDGTRLSIL.

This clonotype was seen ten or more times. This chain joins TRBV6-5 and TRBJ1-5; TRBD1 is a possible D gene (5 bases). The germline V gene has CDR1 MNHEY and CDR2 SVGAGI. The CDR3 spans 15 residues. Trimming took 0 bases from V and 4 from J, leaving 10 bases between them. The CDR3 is CASSYSRGGNQPQHF. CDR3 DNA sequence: TGTGCCAGCAGTTACTCGAGGGGCGGTAATCAGCCCCAGCATTTT.

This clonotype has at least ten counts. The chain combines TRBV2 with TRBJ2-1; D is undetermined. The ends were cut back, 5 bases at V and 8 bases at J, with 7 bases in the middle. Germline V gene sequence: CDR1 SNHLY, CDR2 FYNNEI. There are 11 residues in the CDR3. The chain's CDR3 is CASSRRDEQFF. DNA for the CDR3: TGTGCCAGCAGTCGGCGCGATGAGCAGTTCTTC.

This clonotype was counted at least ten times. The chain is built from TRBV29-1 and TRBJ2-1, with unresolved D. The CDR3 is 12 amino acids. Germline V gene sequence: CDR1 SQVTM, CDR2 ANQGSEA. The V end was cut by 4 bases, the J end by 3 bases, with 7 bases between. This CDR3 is CSVVQVYNEQFF. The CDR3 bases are TGCAGCGTTGTGCAGGTCTACAATGAGCAGTTCTTC.

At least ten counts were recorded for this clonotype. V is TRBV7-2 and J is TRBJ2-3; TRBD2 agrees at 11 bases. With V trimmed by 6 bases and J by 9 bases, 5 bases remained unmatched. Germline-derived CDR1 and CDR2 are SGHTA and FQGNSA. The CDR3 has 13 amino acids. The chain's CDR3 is CASRERLAGTQYF. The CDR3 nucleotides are TGTGCCAGCAGAGAGAGACTAGCGGGGACGCAGTATTTT.

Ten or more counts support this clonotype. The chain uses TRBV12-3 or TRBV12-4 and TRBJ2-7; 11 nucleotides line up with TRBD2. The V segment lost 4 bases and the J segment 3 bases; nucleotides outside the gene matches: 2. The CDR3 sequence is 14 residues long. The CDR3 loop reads CASSSGLAGYEQYF. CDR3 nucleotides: TGTGCCAGCAGTTCCGGACTAGCGGGCTACGAGCAGTACTTC.

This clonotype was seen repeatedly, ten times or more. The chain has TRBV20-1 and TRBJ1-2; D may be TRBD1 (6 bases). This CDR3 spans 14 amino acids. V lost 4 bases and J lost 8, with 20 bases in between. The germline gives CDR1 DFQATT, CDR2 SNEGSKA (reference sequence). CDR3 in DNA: TGCAGTGCTATAGAGGCAGGGGTTTTTCGCGGCTACACCTTC. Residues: CSAIEAGVFRGYTF.

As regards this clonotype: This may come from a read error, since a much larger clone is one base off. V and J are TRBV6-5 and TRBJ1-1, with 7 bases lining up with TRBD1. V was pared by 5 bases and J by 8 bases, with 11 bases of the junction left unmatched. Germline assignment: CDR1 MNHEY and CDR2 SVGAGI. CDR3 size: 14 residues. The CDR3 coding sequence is TGTGCCAGCAGTAACGAGGGAAAGGGGGCGGAAGCTTTCTTT. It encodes CASSNEGKGAEAFF.

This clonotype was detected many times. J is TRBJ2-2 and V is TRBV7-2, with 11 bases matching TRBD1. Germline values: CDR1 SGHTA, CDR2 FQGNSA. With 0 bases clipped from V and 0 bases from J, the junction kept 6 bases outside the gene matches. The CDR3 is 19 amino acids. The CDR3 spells CASSLAWTGGFANTGELFF. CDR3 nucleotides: TGTGCCAGCAGCTTAGCTTGGACAGGGGGCTTCGCGAACACCGGGGAGCTGTTTTTT. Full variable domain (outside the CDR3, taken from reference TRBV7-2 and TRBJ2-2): GAGVSQSPSNKVTEKGKDVELRCDPISGHTALYWYRQSLGQGLEFLIYFQGNSAPDKSGLPSDRFSAERTGGSVSTLTIQRTQQEDSAVYLCASSLAWTGGFANTGELFFGEGSRLTVL.

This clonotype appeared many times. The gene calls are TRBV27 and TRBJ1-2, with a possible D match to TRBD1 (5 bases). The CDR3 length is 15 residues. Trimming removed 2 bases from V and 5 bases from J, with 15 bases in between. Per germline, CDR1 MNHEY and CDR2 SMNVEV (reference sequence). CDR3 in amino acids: CASSLRFQGGYGYTF. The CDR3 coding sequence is TGTGCCAGCAGTTTACGGTTTCAGGGAGGGTATGGCTACACCTTC.

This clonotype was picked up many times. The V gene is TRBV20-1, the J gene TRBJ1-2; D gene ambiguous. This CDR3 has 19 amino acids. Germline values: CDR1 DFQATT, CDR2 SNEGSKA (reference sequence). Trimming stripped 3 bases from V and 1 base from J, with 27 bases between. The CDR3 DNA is TGCAGTGCTAGCGGGCTCCAGGCCGGTCTCCCCACCGTTAACTATGGCTACACCTTC. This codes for CSASGLQAGLPTVNYGYTF.

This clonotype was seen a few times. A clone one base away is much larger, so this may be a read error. CDR3: CASSVFEGGETQYF. CDR3 coding DNA: TGTGCCAGCAGCGTATTTGAAGGGGGAGAGACCCAGTACTTC. The chain links TRBV9 to TRBJ2-5; the D gene is possibly TRBD1 (6 bases). Germline CDR1 reads SGDLS; CDR2 reads YYNGEE. V was clipped by 1 base and J by 4 bases, with 11 bases between them. The CDR3 has 14 residues.

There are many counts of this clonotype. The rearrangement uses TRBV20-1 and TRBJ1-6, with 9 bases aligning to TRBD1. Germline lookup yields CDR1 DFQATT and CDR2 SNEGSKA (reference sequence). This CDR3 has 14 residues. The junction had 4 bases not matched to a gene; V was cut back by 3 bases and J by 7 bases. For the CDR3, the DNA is TGCAGTGCTAGCGGACAGGGGATCAATTCACCCCTCCACTTT. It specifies CSASGQGINSPLHF.

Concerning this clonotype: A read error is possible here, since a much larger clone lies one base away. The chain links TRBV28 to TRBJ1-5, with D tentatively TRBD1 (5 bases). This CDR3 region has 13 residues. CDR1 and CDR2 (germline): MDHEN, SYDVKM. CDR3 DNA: TGTGCCAGCAATTCCTTTACGGGGCAGCCCCAGAATTTT. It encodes CASNSFTGQPQNF.

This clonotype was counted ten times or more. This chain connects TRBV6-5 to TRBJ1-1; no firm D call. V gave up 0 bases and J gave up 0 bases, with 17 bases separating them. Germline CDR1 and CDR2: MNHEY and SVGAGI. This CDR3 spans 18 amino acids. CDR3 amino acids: CASSYSTLGLRVNTEAFF. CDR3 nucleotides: TGTGCCAGCAGTTACTCCACCCTGGGTTTACGTGTGAACACTGAAGCTTTCTTT.

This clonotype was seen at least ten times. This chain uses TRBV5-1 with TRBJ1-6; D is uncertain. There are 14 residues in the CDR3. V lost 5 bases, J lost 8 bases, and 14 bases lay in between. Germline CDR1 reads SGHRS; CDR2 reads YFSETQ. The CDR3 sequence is CASSPGGGYSPLHF. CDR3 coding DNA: TGCGCCAGCAGTCCGGGAGGCGGGTATTCACCCCTCCACTTT.

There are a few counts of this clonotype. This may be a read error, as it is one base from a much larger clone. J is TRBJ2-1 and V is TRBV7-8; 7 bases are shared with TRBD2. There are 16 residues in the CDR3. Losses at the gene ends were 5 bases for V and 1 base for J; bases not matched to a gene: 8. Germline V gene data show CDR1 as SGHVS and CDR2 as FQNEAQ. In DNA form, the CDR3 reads TGTGCCAGCAGCCCTAAAAGGACTAGATCCTACAATGAGCAGTTCTTC. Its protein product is CASSPKRTRSYNEQFF.

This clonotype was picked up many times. CDR3 loop: CASTAHQEVDGYTF. In DNA, the CDR3 is TGTGCCAGTACCGCTCATCAGGAGGTTGATGGCTACACCTTC. This chain links TRBV19 with TRBJ1-2; no definite D call. The CDR3 runs to 14 residues. The germline V gene has CDR1 LNHDA and CDR2 SQIVND (reference sequence). V was pared by 7 bases and J by 6 bases, with 18 bases between.

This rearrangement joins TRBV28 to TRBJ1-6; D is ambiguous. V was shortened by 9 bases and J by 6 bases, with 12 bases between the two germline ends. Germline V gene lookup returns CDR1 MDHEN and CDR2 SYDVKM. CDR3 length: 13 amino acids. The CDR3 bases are TGTGCCAGTCGGCAGAGATTTAATTCACCCCTCCACTTT. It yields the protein CASRQRFNSPLHF.

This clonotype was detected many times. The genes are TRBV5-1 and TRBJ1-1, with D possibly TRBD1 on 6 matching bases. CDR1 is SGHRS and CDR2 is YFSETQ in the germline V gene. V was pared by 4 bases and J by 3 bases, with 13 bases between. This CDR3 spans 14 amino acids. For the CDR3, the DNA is TGCGCCAGCAGCGCCAGGGGAGAGTACACTGAAGCTTTCTTT. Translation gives CASSARGEYTEAFF. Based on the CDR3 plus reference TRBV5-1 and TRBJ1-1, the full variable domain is KAGVTQTPRYLIKTRGQQVTLSCSPISGHRSVSWYQQTPGQGLQFLFEYFSETQRNKGNFPGRFSGRQFSNSRSEMNVSTLELGDSALYLCASSARGEYTEAFFGQGTRLTVV.

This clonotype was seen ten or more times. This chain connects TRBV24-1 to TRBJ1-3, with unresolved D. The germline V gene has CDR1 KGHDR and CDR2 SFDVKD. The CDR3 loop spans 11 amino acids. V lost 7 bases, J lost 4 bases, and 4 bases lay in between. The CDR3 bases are TGTGCCACCAGCCTCGGAAACACCATATATTTT. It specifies CATSLGNTIYF.

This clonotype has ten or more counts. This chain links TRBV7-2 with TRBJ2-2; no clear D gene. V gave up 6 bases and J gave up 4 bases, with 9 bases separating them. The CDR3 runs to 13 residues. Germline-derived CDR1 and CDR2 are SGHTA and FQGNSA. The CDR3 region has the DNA TGTGCCAGCAGAGAAGTCGCCACCGGGGAGCTGTTTTTT. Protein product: CASREVATGELFF. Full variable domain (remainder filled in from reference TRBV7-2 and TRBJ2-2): GAGVSQSPSNKVTEKGKDVELRCDPISGHTALYWYRQSLGQGLEFLIYFQGNSAPDKSGLPSDRFSAERTGGSVSTLTIQRTQQEDSAVYLCASREVATGELFFGEGSRLTVL.

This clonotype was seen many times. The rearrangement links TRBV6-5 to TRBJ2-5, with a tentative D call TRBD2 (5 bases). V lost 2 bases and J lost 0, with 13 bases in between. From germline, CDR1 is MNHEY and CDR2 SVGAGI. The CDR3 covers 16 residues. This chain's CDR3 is CASSYATPGNQETQYF. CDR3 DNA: TGTGCCAGCAGTTACGCCACTCCGGGAAACCAAGAGACCCAGTACTTC.

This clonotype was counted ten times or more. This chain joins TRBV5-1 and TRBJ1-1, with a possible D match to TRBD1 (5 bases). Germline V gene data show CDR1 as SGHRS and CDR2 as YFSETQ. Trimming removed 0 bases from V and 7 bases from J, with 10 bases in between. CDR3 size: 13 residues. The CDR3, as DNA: TGCGCCAGCAGCTTGGATCTGGGGGATGAAGCTTTCTTT. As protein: CASSLDLGDEAFF.

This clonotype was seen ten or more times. The CDR3 DNA is TGTGCCAGCAGTTGGGAATCGACAGGGTATACCGGGGAGCTGTTTTTT. This translates into CASSWESTGYTGELFF. The chain has TRBV6-5 and TRBJ2-2, with 7 bases that match TRBD1. V lost 4 bases and J lost 5; bases outside the gene matches: 10. Germline lookup yields CDR1 MNHEY and CDR2 SVGAGI. This CDR3 is built from 16 residues.

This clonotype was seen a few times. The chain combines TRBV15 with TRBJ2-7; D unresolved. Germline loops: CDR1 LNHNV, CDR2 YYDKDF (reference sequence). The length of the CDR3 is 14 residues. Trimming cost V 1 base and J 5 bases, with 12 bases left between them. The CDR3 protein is CATSRAGSLDEQYV. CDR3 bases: TGTGCCACCAGCAGAGCGGGCTCCCTGGACGAGCAGTACGTC.

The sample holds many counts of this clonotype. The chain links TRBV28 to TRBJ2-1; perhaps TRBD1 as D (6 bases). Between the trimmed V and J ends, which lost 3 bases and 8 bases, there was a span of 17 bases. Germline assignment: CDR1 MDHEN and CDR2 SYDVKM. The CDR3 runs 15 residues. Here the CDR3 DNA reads TGTGCCAGCAGTTTTACAGGGCAAAATGTGGATGAGCAGTTCTTC. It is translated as CASSFTGQNVDEQFF.